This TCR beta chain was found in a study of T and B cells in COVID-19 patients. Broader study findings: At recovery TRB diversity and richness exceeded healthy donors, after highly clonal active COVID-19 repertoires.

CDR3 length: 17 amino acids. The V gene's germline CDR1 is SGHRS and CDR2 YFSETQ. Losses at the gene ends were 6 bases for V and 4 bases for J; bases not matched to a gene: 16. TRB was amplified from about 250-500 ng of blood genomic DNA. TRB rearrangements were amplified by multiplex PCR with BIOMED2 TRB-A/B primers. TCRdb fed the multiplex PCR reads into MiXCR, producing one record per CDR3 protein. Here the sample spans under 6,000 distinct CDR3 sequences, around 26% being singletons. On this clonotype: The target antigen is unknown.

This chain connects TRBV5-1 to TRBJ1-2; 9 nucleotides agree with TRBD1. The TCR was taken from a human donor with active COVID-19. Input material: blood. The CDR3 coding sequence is TGCGCCAGCACCCAACTCCCGGGACAGGGTGCAGGCTATGGCTACACCTTC. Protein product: CASTQLPGQGAGYGYTF. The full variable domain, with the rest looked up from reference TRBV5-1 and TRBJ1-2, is KAGVTQTPRYLIKTRGQQVTLSCSPISGHRSVSWYQQTPGQGLQFLFEYFSETQRNKGNFPGRFSGRQFSNSRSEMNVSTLELGDSALYLCASTQLPGQGAGYGYTFGSGTRLTVV.